These 24 T cell receptor beta chains share one sample of origin, sequenced in a study of blood T cell repertoires in COVID-19. The data were produced by immunoSEQ multiplex PCR, yet TCRdb's version contains in-frame clones alone and is incomplete. The sample records about 100,000 clones, roughly 84% being singletons. The sample taken for sequencing was peripheral blood. These TCRs come from a man aged 55-75 years with acute or convalescent COVID-19.

The chain has TRBV6-4 and TRBJ2-7, with no clear D. The CDR3 loop spans 16 amino acids. Germline CDR1 is MRHNA and CDR2 is SNTAGT. V was trimmed by 7 bases and J by 1 base, leaving 20 bases between them. The CDR3 here is CASIFQAPAKSYEQYV. The DNA of the CDR3 is TGTGCCAGCATATTCCAGGCGCCAGCCAAATCCTACGAGCAGTACGTC.

V and J are TRBV19 and TRBJ2-2; 7 bases match TRBD1. This CDR3 is built from 14 residues. V shed 7 bases, J shed 6 bases, and the junction held 8 bases outside the gene matches. Germline-derived CDR1 and CDR2 are LNHDA and SQIVND (reference sequence). CDR3 in amino acids: CASNPYRGAGELFF. CDR3 sequence (DNA): TGTGCCAGTAATCCTTACAGGGGCGCCGGGGAGCTGTTTTTT.

The sample holds a few counts of this clone. The rearrangement uses TRBV2 and TRBJ1-1, with 9 bases identical to TRBD1. The length of the CDR3 is 14 residues. The germline V gene encodes CDR1 SNHLY and CDR2 FYNNEI. The V and J ends lost 6 bases and 3 bases, in that order; junction bases with no gene match: 5. CDR3 residues: CASSQQGADTEAFF. DNA of the CDR3: TGTGCCAGCAGCCAACAGGGGGCGGACACTGAAGCTTTCTTT. Combining the CDR3 with reference TRBV2 and TRBJ1-1 gives the whole variable domain EPEVTQTPSHQVTQMGQEVILRCVPISNHLYFYWYRQILGQKVEFLVSFYNNEISEKSEIFDDQFSVERPDGSNFTLKIRSTKLEDSAMYFCASSQQGADTEAFFGQGTRLTVV.

The V call is TRBV11-2, the J call TRBJ1-2, with D possibly matching TRBD1 (6 bases). The CDR3 runs to 14 residues. Deletions cut 1 base from V and 4 bases from J, with 10 bases between. Germline V gene sequence: CDR1 SGHAT, CDR2 FQNNGV. CDR3 in DNA: TGTGCCAGCAGCTTAGGGACACAGGGCTATGGCTACACCTTC. Its protein product is CASSLGTQGYGYTF. Looking up the rest from reference TRBV11-2 and TRBJ1-2 gives the full variable domain: EAGVAQSPRYKIIEKRQSVAFWCNPISGHATLYWYQQILGQGPKLLIQFQNNGVVDDSQLPKDRFSAERLKGVDSTLKIQPAKLEDSAVYLCASSLGTQGYGYTFGSGTRLTVV.

J is TRBJ2-6 and V is TRBV14; 7 nucleotides agree with TRBD1. V shed 4 bases and J 4 bases; nucleotides not matched to a gene: 4. Germline CDR1 SGHDN, CDR2 FVKESK. The CDR3 runs to 15 residues. The chain's CDR3 is CASSPTGSGANVLTF. CDR3 nucleotides: TGTGCCAGCAGCCCGACAGGGTCCGGGGCCAACGTCCTGACTTTC.

The chain carries TRBV28 and TRBJ1-4; D unresolved. The germline V gene has CDR1 MDHEN and CDR2 SYDVKM. V was clipped by 2 bases and J by 3 bases, with 13 bases between them. This CDR3 region has 16 residues. CDR3 nucleotides: TGTGCCAGCAGTTTACGGGGAGTCGGTTCTAATGAAAAACTGTTTTTT. It specifies CASSLRGVGSNEKLFF.

As regards this clone: An end of the junction does not agree with germline; a read error may underlie this. The chain employs TRBV27 and TRBJ2-3; D ambiguous. The length of the CDR3 is 14 residues. Germline V lookup: CDR1 MNHEY, CDR2 SMNVEV (reference sequence). The CDR3: CASSATLSTDMQYF. The CDR3 DNA reads TGTGCCAGCAGTGCGACACTCAGCACAGATATGCAGTATTTT.

As DNA, the CDR3 is TGTGCCAGCAGCTTAGAGGGGTCGGTTTTCACAGATACGCAGTATTTT. Protein: CASSLEGSVFTDTQYF. J is TRBJ2-3 and V is TRBV7-2, with D perhaps matching TRBD1 (5 bases). The germline V gene has CDR1 SGHTA and CDR2 FQGNSA. V was clipped by 1 base and J by 2 bases, with 13 bases between them. The CDR3 has 16 amino acids. The full variable domain, in which reference TRBV7-2 and TRBJ2-3 provide the parts outside the CDR3, is GAGVSQSPSNKVTEKGKDVELRCDPISGHTALYWYRQSLGQGLEFLIYFQGNSAPDKSGLPSDRFSAERTGGSVSTLTIQRTQQEDSAVYLCASSLEGSVFTDTQYFGPGTRLTVL.

This chain links TRBV11-3 with TRBJ2-1; TRBD2 agrees at 7 bases. The CDR3 sequence is 14 residues long. V dropped 6 bases and J dropped 0; count of bases not matched to a gene: 2. CDR1 SGHNT and CDR2 YENEEA come from the germline V gene. CDR3 bases: TGTGCCAGCAGGAGGGAGGGCTCCTACAATGAGCAGTTCTTC. Translated: CASRREGSYNEQFF. Full variable domain (remainder filled in from reference TRBV11-3 and TRBJ2-1): EAGVVQSPRYKIIEKKQPVAFWCNPISGHNTLYWYLQNLGQGPELLIRYENEEAVDDSQLPKDRFSAERLKGVDSTLKIQPAELGDSAVYLCASRREGSYNEQFFGPGTRLTVL.

The gene calls are TRBV5-4 and TRBJ1-2; 8 nucleotides match TRBD1. The germline V gene encodes CDR1 SGHNT and CDR2 YYREEE (reference sequence). This CDR3 has 14 residues. V gave up 4 bases and J gave up 5 bases; unmatched junction bases: 7. CDR3 region: CASSPRQGTYGYTF. CDR3 nucleotide sequence: TGTGCCAGCAGCCCCCGACAGGGGACTTATGGCTACACCTTC.

The chain carries TRBV5-4 and TRBJ1-2; D is unresolved. CDR1 and CDR2 from the germline V gene are SGHNT and YYREEE (reference sequence). V shed 5 bases and J shed 3 bases, with 11 bases lying between them. The CDR3 contains 13 residues. CDR3 DNA sequence: TGTGCCAGCAGGACCTGGAGGGACTATGGCTACACCTTC. Amino acids: CASRTWRDYGYTF.

The V gene is TRBV7-2, the J gene TRBJ1-4; 7 positions match TRBD1. This CDR3 contains 17 residues. Losses at the gene ends were 1 base for V and 4 bases for J; bases not matched to a gene: 9. Germline V CDR1 and CDR2: SGHTA, FQGNSA. The CDR3 sequence is CASSLGHSRGFNEKLFF. The CDR3 DNA sequence: TGTGCCAGCAGCTTAGGACACAGCAGGGGGTTTAATGAAAAACTGTTTTTT. The variable domain in full, completed from reference TRBV7-2 and TRBJ1-4, reads GAGVSQSPSNKVTEKGKDVELRCDPISGHTALYWYRQSLGQGLEFLIYFQGNSAPDKSGLPSDRFSAERTGGSVSTLTIQRTQQEDSAVYLCASSLGHSRGFNEKLFFGSGTQLSVL.

This chain connects TRBV25-1 to TRBJ2-5, with D tentatively TRBD1 (5 bases). From germline, CDR1 is MGHDK and CDR2 SYGVNS. The V gene lost 1 base and the J gene lost 5 bases, with 11 bases spanning the gap. CDR3 length equals 14 residues. This CDR3 is CASSEFGRVETQYF. In DNA, the CDR3 is TGTGCCAGCAGTGAATTTGGCAGGGTTGAGACCCAGTACTTC.

This chain's CDR3 is CASSPQGAGSPLHF. The CDR3 region has the DNA TGTGCCAGCTCACCACAGGGGGCAGGTTCACCCCTCCACTTT. The chain recombines TRBV18 with TRBJ1-6; 7 positions agree with TRBD1. J lost 9 bases, V lost 1 base, and 3 bases had no gene match. This CDR3 is built from 14 residues. Germline values: CDR1 KGHSH, CDR2 LQKENI.

The V and J genes are TRBV7-9 and TRBJ2-2; D perhaps matches TRBD2 (5 bases). CDR3 length equals 12 residues. From germline, CDR1 is SEHNR and CDR2 FQNEAQ (reference sequence). V lost 4 bases to trimming and J lost 7 bases, with 7 bases between them. CDR3 DNA sequence: TGTGCCAGCAGCTCGGAGGTCGGGGAGCTGTTTTTT. Protein sequence: CASSSEVGELFF.

CDR3 nucleotide sequence: TGCAGCGCGGTGACTAGCGGCACAGATACGCAGTATTTT. Its protein product is CSAVTSGTDTQYF. This chain joins TRBV29-1 and TRBJ2-3; TRBD2 aligns across 8 bases. The CDR3 sequence is 13 residues long. Germline-derived CDR1 and CDR2 are SQVTM and ANQGSEA. Germline trimming cut 7 bases from V and 1 base from J; bases unmatched to any gene: 4.

V gene TRBV5-6 combines with J gene TRBJ1-4; tentative D call: TRBD1 (5 bases). The germline gives CDR1 SGHDT, CDR2 YYEEEE. V lost 2 bases and J lost 6, with 14 bases in between. CDR3 length: 15 amino acids. The DNA for the CDR3 is TGTGCCAGCAGCTTCACCGGGTCGGGGGATGAAAAACTGTTTTTT. Amino acid sequence: CASSFTGSGDEKLFF.

This chain links TRBV29-1 with TRBJ2-7; the D gene is possibly TRBD2 (7 bases). V was trimmed by 5 bases and J by 2 bases, leaving 16 bases between them. CDR1 is SQVTM, CDR2 ANQGSEA, per germline. This CDR3 has 14 amino acids. The CDR3 reads CSVPREGGTYEQYF. DNA for the CDR3: TGCAGCGTTCCTAGGGAGGGGGGGACCTACGAGCAGTACTTC.

J is TRBJ2-3 and V is TRBV13; no clear D. The CDR3 is 14 amino acids. Per germline, CDR1 PRHDT and CDR2 FYEKMQ (reference sequence). V was trimmed by 7 bases and J by 2 bases, leaving 13 bases between them. The CDR3 here is CASKKTTATDTQYF. CDR3 coding DNA: TGTGCCAGCAAAAAAACGACTGCCACAGATACGCAGTATTTT.

This sequence joins TRBV7-2 and TRBJ2-1; 10 nucleotides match TRBD2. V lost 5 bases, J lost 4 bases, and 2 bases stayed unmatched. This CDR3 comprises 14 residues. Looked up from germline, CDR1 is SGHTA and CDR2 is FQGNSA. This CDR3 is CASSGLADYNEQFF. As DNA, the CDR3 is TGTGCCAGCAGCGGACTAGCGGATTACAATGAGCAGTTCTTC.

The chain has TRBV4-2 and TRBJ1-2; D unresolved. The CDR3 totals 16 residues. Trimming cost V 0 bases and J 0 bases, with 11 bases left between them. Germline V gene lookup returns CDR1 LGHNA and CDR2 YNFKEQ. CDR3 sequence (DNA): TGTGCCAGCAGCCAAGAGGCCCCCACGTCTAACTATGGCTACACCTTC. Amino acids: CASSQEAPTSNYGYTF.

The DNA for the CDR3 is TGTGCCAGCAGCCTTCCCGAGTCCCCAGATACGCAGTATTTT. Its protein product is CASSLPESPDTQYF. The rearrangement uses TRBV7-6 and TRBJ2-3; D remains unclear. CDR1 is SGHVS and CDR2 is FNYEAQ in the germline V gene. Trimming pared 5 bases from V and 4 bases from J, leaving 13 bases between. The length of the CDR3 is 14 residues.

The genes are TRBV20-1 and TRBJ1-2; D might be TRBD1 (5 bases). The germline gives CDR1 DFQATT, CDR2 SNEGSKA (reference sequence). With 0 bases removed from V and 9 bases from J, the gap between germline ends came to 8 bases. The CDR3 runs 11 residues. The CDR3 sequence is CSARDGASYTF. DNA of the CDR3: TGCAGTGCTAGAGATGGGGCCAGCTACACCTTC.

The chain recombines TRBV5-1 with TRBJ1-4, with 9 bases fitting TRBD1. The CDR3 loop spans 15 amino acids. Trimming cost V 1 base and J 7 bases; bases outside gene matches: 5. CDR1 SGHRS and CDR2 YFSETQ come from the germline V gene. This chain's CDR3 is CASSLTGGQSEKLFF. CDR3 DNA sequence: TGCGCCAGCAGCTTGACAGGGGGCCAGTCTGAAAAACTGTTTTTT.